This TCR beta chain appears in the sequencing data of a study of T-cell reconstitution after alpha-beta-depleted transplantation in children. Trimming took 2 bases from V and 2 from J, leaving 13 bases between them. CDR1 and CDR2 (germline): MDHEN, SYDVKM. This CDR3 contains 15 residues. This clonotype was observed many times. Unique molecular identifiers featured in how the TCRbeta library was prepared. One entry per CDR3 protein, called by TCRdb with MiXCR from the PCR reads. The profile shows roughly 6,000 distinct CDR3 sequences, around 15% of them singletons. This specimen was PBMCs, mostly from graft donor cells, taken 180 days after TCRalphabeta/CD19-depleted stem cell transplant. This TCR came from a patient aged 2 to 9 who had a stem cell transplant for inherited bone marrow failure, so the T cells may come from the graft donor. This rearrangement joins TRBV28 to TRBJ2-7; a weak D match, TRBD2 (6 bases). The CDR3 is CASSLVGGAAYEQYF. DNA of the CDR3: TGTGCCAGCAGTTTAGTAGGCGGGGCCGCCTACGAGCAGTACTTC.